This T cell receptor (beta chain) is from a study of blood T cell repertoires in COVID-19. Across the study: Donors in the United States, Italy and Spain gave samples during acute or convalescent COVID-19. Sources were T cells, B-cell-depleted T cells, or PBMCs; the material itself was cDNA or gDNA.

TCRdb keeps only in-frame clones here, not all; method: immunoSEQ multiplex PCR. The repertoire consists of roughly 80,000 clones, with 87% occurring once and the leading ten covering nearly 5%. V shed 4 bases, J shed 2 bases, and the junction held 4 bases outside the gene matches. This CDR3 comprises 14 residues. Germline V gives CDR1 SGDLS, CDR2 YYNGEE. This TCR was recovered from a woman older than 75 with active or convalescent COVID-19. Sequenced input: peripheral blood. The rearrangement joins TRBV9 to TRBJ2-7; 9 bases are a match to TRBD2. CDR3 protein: CASSPLAGPYEQYF. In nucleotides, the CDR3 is TGTGCCAGCAGCCCTCTAGCGGGGCCCTACGAGCAGTACTTC.